A single sample is the source of the 22 T cell receptor beta chains below, sequenced in a study of blood T cells in healthy people across ages. A second about 7 to 12 cycle PCR used barcoded and J-beta primers. TCRdb re-called the 5' RACE reads with MiXCR, one entry per CDR3 protein. The sample lists 700,000 to 900,000 distinct CDR3 sequences, about 55% seen once, with 41% in the top ten. Input material: blood. The receptors here all came from a man at least 80 years old in good health.

The genes are TRBV21-1 and TRBJ2-1; the D call TRBD1 from the table was never checked on the DNA. TRBV21-1 has pseudogene status. The CDR3 sequence is 16 residues long. The CDR3 DNA is TGTGCCAGCAGCAAAAATGGGACAGGGGTAACCAATGAGCAGTTCTTC. Residues: CASSKNGTGVTNEQFF.

CDR3 sequence (DNA): TGTGCCACCAGTGAGGGACCCGAGGTCGCCCAGTACTTC. As protein: CATSEGPEVAQYF. V is TRBV24-1 and J is TRBJ2-5, with D perhaps being TRBD1 or TRBD2 (5 bases each). CDR3 length: 13 amino acids. Between the trimmed V and J ends, which lost 4 bases and 9 bases, there was a span of 14 bases. The V gene's germline CDR1 is KGHDR and CDR2 SFDVKD.

In its sample, this clonotype was seen once. The rearrangement uses TRBV6-5 and TRBJ2-4; a possible D gene is TRBD2 (6 bases). This CDR3 is 13 amino acids long. CDR1 and CDR2 from the germline V gene are MNHEY and SVGAGI. V gave up 1 base and J gave up 13 bases, with 14 bases separating them. The CDR3 is CASSYFMEGEQYF. The DNA for the CDR3 is TGTGCCAGCAGTTACTTCATGGAGGGTGAGCAGTACTTC.

The sample holds one count of this clonotype. The chain carries TRBV12-3 or TRBV12-4 and TRBJ1-2; D remains ambiguous. V was cut by 1 base and J by 5 bases, with 11 bases left in between. The CDR3 extends over 14 amino acids. The CDR3 DNA follows: TGTGCCAGCAGTTTAGAGCGCCCAAAGTATGGCTACACCTTC. It is translated as CASSLERPKYGYTF.

The chain uses TRBV6-2 or TRBV6-3 and TRBJ2-1, with D perhaps being TRBD1 or TRBD2 (5 bases each). The V end was cut by 5 bases, the J end by 6 bases, with 11 bases between. CDR3 size: 13 residues. Germline CDR1 MNHEY, CDR2 SVGEGT. The CDR3 DNA is TGTGCCAGCAGTCCCTGGGGGACCAATGAGCAGTTCTTC. Translating gives CASSPWGTNEQFF.

This clonotype occurred a few times. This chain uses TRBV3-1 with TRBJ1-6; D is unclear. The V and J ends lost 1 base and 5 bases respectively, with 6 bases between them. Germline-derived CDR1 and CDR2 are LGHDT and YNNKEL (reference sequence). This CDR3 region has 14 residues. In DNA form, the CDR3 reads TGTGCCAGCAGCCAAGGCTGGGATAATTCACCCCTCCACTTT. Its translation is CASSQGWDNSPLHF.

The rearrangement joins TRBV20-1 to TRBJ2-1, with D perhaps matching TRBD2 (6 bases). With 5 bases removed from V and 4 bases from J, the gap between germline ends came to 12 bases. Germline assignment: CDR1 DFQATT and CDR2 SNEGSKA (reference sequence). The CDR3 runs 13 residues. CDR3 protein: CSAPTGGYNEQFF. The DNA for the CDR3 is TGCAGTGCTCCAACTGGAGGGTACAATGAGCAGTTCTTC.

The chain uses TRBV19 and TRBJ2-1; weak D call: TRBD1 (6 bases). Germline assignment: CDR1 LNHDA and CDR2 SQIVND (reference sequence). The ends were cut back, 7 bases at V and 8 bases at J, with 21 bases in the middle. The length of the CDR3 is 15 residues. For the CDR3, the DNA is TGTGCCAGTACCGACACAGGGTCCAGGTACCATGAGCAGTTCTTC. Encoded protein: CASTDTGSRYHEQFF.

This clonotype showed up just a few times. The chain carries TRBV5-1 and TRBJ2-4; D is uncertain. The CDR3 covers 11 residues. CDR1 and CDR2 (germline): SGHRS, YFSETQ. The V gene lost 4 bases and the J gene lost 12 bases, with 11 bases spanning the gap. This chain's CDR3 is CASSDGADQYF. DNA of the CDR3: TGCGCCAGCAGCGACGGTGCCGATCAGTACTTC.

This clonotype was seen a handful of times. The gene calls are TRBV29-1 and TRBJ1-2, with D unclear. The V gene's germline CDR1 is SQVTM and CDR2 ANQGSEA. V was cut by 5 bases and J by 8 bases, with 21 bases left in between. The CDR3 is 14 residues long. CDR3 DNA sequence: TGCAGCGTTCTTGTGACGGGGAAATTAGCGGGCTACACCTTC. This sequence encodes CSVLVTGKLAGYTF.

This clonotype was counted a few times. V and J are TRBV24-1 and TRBJ2-5, with D perhaps matching TRBD1 (5 bases). CDR3 length: 16 amino acids. Trimming took 0 bases from V and 1 from J, leaving 11 bases between them. CDR1 and CDR2 (germline): KGHDR, SFDVKD. CDR3 sequence (DNA): TGTGCCACCAGTGATTTGGGACAAAACGGCCAAGAGACCCAGTACTTC. Protein: CATSDLGQNGQETQYF.

The chain recombines TRBV9 with TRBJ2-4, with TRBD2 identical over 8 bases. CDR1 SGDLS and CDR2 YYNGEE come from the germline V gene. Trimming cost V 3 bases and J 11 bases; bases outside gene matches: 7. The CDR3 loop spans 13 amino acids. The CDR3 loop is CASSESGSRVQYF. DNA for the CDR3: TGTGCCAGCAGCGAGAGCGGGAGTAGGGTTCAGTACTTC.

The chain has TRBV4-1 and TRBJ2-1; 13 bases are shared with TRBD2. The V gene end was trimmed by 4 bases and the J gene end by 7 bases; junction bases not matched to a gene: 10. Germline values: CDR1 MGHRA, CDR2 YSYEKL. The CDR3 has 17 amino acids. In nucleotides, the CDR3 is TGCGCCAGCAGCCCCTACGAACTAGCGGGGGGGCATAATGAGCAGTTCTTC. Its translation: CASSPYELAGGHNEQFF.

This CDR3 is CSATSDARLGGYTF. Here the CDR3 DNA reads TGCAGTGCCACCAGTGATGCTAGGCTAGGGGGCTACACCTTC. The chain is built from TRBV20-1 and TRBJ1-2; no clear D gene. Germline CDR1 and CDR2: DFQATT and SNEGSKA (reference sequence). This CDR3 has 14 amino acids. Trimming cost V 6 bases and J 8 bases, with 22 bases left between them.

The chain joins TRBV20-1 to TRBJ2-1, with D unresolved. Trimming shortened V by 5 bases and J by 8 bases, and 19 bases separated the two germline ends. The CDR3 is made up of 14 amino acids. Per the germline V gene, CDR1 is DFQATT and CDR2 is SNEGSKA (reference sequence). In DNA form, the CDR3 reads TGCAGTGCTCCGCACTGGATTACGGACGATGAGCAGTTCTTC. Amino acids: CSAPHWITDDEQFF.

The CDR3 here is CASSTDGSYEQYF. The DNA of the CDR3 is TGTGCCAGCAGCACCGACGGCTCCTACGAGCAGTACTTC. The chain recombines TRBV7-3 with TRBJ2-7; D is unresolved. Deletions cut 5 bases from V and 0 bases from J, with 8 bases between. The CDR3 contains 13 residues. Germline CDR1 is SGHTA and CDR2 is FQGTGA.

This clonotype was observed a handful of times. The rearrangement uses TRBV13 and TRBJ2-5; 9 bases are shared with TRBD1. Germline V gene data show CDR1 as PRHDT and CDR2 as FYEKMQ (reference sequence). This CDR3 contains 16 residues. The V and J ends lost 4 bases and 2 bases, in that order; junction bases with no gene match: 8. The CDR3 is CASSSGQGARQETQYF. The CDR3 DNA is TGTGCCAGCAGCTCGGGACAGGGAGCCCGACAAGAGACCCAGTACTTC.

This sequence joins TRBV12-3 or TRBV12-4 and TRBJ2-2, with 8 nucleotides matching TRBD1. J lost 4 bases, V lost 5 bases, and 3 bases had no gene match. The CDR3 is 14 amino acids. The CDR3 here is CASSPRGLTGELFF. For the CDR3, the DNA is TGTGCCAGCAGTCCCAGGGGGCTCACCGGGGAGCTGTTTTTT.

This clonotype was observed a handful of times. V is TRBV6-5 and J is TRBJ2-5; 16 bases agree with TRBD2. The V segment lost 4 bases and the J segment 4 bases; nucleotides outside the gene matches: 6. Germline V gene sequence: CDR1 MNHEY, CDR2 SVGAGI. The CDR3 length is 17 residues. CDR3 bases: TGTGCCAGCAGTTCCTACGGGACTAGCGGGAGGGGAGAGACCCAGTACTTC. Amino acid sequence: CASSSYGTSGRGETQYF.

The gene calls are TRBV9 and TRBJ2-4, with 7 positions matching TRBD1. The CDR3 is 15 residues long. The germline V gene encodes CDR1 SGDLS and CDR2 YYNGEE. J lost 13 bases, V lost 0 bases, and 13 bases had no gene match. DNA of the CDR3: TGTGCCAGCAGCGTAGTACAGGGGACCTACAATGAGCAGTACTTC. This sequence encodes CASSVVQGTYNEQYF.

The rearrangement links TRBV3-1 to TRBJ1-2; no reliable D call. Germline V lookup: CDR1 LGHDT, CDR2 YNNKEL (reference sequence). The CDR3 covers 16 residues. The germline V and J ends were trimmed by 1 base and 5 bases, with 17 bases remaining between them. This CDR3 is CASSQAGSGSIYGYTF. CDR3 coding DNA: TGTGCCAGCAGCCAAGCAGGTTCAGGATCCATTTATGGCTACACCTTC.

The chain has TRBV20-1 and TRBJ1-2; possible D gene TRBD1, 5 bases. V was trimmed by 1 base and J by 0 bases, leaving 6 bases between them. Germline-derived CDR1 and CDR2 are DFQATT and SNEGSKA (reference sequence). The CDR3 extends over 13 amino acids. CDR3 sequence: CSARGDSNYGYTF. As DNA, the CDR3 is TGCAGTGCTAGAGGGGACTCTAACTATGGCTACACCTTC.